This TCR beta chain appears in the sequencing data of a study of T cell repertoires in cytomegalovirus infection. This clonotype was observed many times. What it binds is unknown. TCRdb fed the reads into MiXCR, producing one record per CDR3 protein. The data hold approximately 140,000 distinct CDR3 sequences, with roughly 8.2% observed a single time. Study-wide results and caveats: HLA-C-restricted CMV-specific TCR beta clonotypes were dominant in the ex vivo response.

Trimming removed 8 bases at V and 2 bases at J, with 15 bases between. This CDR3 spans 14 amino acids. Germline CDR1 and CDR2: SEHNR and FQNEAQ (reference sequence). This TCR was recovered from a human donor in good health (CMV status not recorded). Some clones in this sample may be carry-over from other donors' samples. The sample taken for sequencing was PBMCs. The chain uses TRBV7-9 and TRBJ2-5; tentatively, D is TRBD1 (6 bases). CDR3 coding DNA: TGTGCCAGCGGAGGCAGGGGCGGTCAAGAGACCCAGTACTTC. Encoded protein: CASGGRGGQETQYF.